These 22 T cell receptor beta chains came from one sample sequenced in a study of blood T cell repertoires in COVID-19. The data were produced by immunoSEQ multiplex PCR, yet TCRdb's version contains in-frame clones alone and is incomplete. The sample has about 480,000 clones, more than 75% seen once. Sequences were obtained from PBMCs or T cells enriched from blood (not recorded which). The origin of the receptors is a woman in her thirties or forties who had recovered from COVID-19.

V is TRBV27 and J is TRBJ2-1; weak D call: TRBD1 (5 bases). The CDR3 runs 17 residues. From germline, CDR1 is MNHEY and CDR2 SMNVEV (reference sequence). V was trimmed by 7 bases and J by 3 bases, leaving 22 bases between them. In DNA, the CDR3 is TGTGCCAGCACCCCCTCAGCAGGAGACAGCTACTACAATGAGCAGTTCTTC. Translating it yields CASTPSAGDSYYNEQFF.

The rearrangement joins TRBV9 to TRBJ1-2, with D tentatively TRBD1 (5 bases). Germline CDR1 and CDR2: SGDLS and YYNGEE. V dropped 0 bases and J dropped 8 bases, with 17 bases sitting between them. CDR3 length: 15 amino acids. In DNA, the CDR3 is TGTGCCAGCAGCGTAGGTTTTGGGGGGATGGAGGGCTACACCTTC. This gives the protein CASSVGFGGMEGYTF.

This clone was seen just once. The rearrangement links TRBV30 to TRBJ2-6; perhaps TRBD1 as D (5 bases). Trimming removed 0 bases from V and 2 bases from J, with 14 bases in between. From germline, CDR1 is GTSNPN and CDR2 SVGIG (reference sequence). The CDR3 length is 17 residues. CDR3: CAWSVGQGIAGANVLTF. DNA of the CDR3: TGTGCCTGGAGTGTAGGCCAGGGTATCGCTGGGGCCAACGTCCTGACTTTC.

CDR3 sequence: CASSEPTGNTEAFF. In DNA, the CDR3 is TGTGCCAGCTCAGAGCCAACAGGGAATACTGAAGCTTTCTTT. The V call is TRBV18, the J call TRBJ1-1, with D tentatively TRBD1 (6 bases). This CDR3 comprises 14 residues. V was shortened by 5 bases and J by 5 bases, with 15 bases between the two germline ends. Germline V lookup: CDR1 KGHSH, CDR2 LQKENI.

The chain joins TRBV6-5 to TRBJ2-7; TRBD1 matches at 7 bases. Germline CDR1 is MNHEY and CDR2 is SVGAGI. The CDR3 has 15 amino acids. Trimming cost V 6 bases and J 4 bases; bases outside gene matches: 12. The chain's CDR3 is CASRPTEGAGYEQYF. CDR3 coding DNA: TGTGCCAGCAGACCTACCGAGGGGGCCGGGTACGAGCAGTACTTC.

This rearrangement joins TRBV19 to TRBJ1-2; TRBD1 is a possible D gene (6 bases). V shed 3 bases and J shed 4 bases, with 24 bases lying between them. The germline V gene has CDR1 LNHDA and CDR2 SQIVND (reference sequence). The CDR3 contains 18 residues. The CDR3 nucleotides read TGTGCCAGTAGTATCTCCCGGGACACCCAACCTACAACCTATGGCTACACCTTC. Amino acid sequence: CASSISRDTQPTTYGYTF.

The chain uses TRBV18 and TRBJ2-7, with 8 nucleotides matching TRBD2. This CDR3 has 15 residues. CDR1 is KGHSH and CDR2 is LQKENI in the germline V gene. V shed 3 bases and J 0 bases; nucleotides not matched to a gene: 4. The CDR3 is CASSPPSGYSYEQYF. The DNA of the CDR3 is TGTGCCAGCTCACCGCCTAGCGGGTACTCCTACGAGCAGTACTTC.

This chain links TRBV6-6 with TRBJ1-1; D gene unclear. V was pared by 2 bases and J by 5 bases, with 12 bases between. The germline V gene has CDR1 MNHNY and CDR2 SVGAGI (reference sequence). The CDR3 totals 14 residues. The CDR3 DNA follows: TGTGCCAGCAGTTACGATCGGGGAAGGACTGAAGCTTTCTTT. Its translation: CASSYDRGRTEAFF.

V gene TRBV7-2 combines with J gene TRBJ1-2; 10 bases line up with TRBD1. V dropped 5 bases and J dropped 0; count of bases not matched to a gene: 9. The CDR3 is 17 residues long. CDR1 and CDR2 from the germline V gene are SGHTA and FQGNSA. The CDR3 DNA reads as TGTGCCAGCAGCCAAGGGACAGGGGCCCCCTCTAACTATGGCTACACCTTC. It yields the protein CASSQGTGAPSNYGYTF.

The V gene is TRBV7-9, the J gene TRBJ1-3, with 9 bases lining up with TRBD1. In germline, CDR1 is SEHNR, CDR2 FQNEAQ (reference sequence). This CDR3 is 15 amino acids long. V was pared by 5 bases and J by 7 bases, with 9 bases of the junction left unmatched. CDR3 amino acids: CASSPPTGGRNTIYF. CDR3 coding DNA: TGTGCCAGCAGCCCCCCGACAGGGGGTCGGAACACCATATATTTT.

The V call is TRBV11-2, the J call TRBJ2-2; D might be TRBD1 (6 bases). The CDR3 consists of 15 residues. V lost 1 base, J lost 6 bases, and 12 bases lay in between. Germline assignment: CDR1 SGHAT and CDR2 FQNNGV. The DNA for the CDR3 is TGTGCCAGCAGCTTAGCTTTTACAGGGTCCGGGGAGCTGTTTTTT. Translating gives CASSLAFTGSGELFF.

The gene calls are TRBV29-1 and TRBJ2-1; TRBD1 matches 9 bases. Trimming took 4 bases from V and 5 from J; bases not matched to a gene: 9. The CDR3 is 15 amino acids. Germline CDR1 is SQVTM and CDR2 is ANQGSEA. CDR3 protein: CSVVLGQGLDNEQFF. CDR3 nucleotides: TGCAGCGTTGTTTTAGGACAGGGGTTGGACAATGAGCAGTTCTTC.

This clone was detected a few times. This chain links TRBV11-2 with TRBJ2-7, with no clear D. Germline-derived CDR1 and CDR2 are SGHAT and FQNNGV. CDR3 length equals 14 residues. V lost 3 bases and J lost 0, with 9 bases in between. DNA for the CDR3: TGTGCCAGCAGCTTCGCAGGCTACTCCTACGAGCAGTACTTC. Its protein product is CASSFAGYSYEQYF.

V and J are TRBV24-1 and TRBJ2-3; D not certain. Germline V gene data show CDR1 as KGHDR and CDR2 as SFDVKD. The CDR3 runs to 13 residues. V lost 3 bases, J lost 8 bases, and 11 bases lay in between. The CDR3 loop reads CATSDEYISTQYF. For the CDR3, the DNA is TGTGCCACCAGTGATGAATACATCTCTACGCAGTATTTT.

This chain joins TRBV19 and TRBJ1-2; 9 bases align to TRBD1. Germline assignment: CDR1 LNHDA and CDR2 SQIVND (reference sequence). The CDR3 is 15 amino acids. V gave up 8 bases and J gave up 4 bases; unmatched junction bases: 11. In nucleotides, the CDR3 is TGTGCCAGTGTGATCCGGGACAGGGTCCCCTATGGCTACACCTTC. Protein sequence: CASVIRDRVPYGYTF.

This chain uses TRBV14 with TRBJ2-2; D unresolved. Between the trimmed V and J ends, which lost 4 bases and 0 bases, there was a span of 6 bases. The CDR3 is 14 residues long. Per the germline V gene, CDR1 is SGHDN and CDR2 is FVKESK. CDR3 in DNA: TGTGCCAGCAGCCCGCGAACGAACACCGGGGAGCTGTTTTTT. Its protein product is CASSPRTNTGELFF.

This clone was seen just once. CDR3 DNA: TGTGCCAGCAGCTTAGTACAGGGGGGGATCTACGAGCAGTACTTC. Amino acid sequence: CASSLVQGGIYEQYF. The V and J genes are TRBV7-9 and TRBJ2-7; D possibly corresponds to TRBD1 (8 bases). This CDR3 is 15 amino acids long. Germline loops: CDR1 SEHNR, CDR2 FQNEAQ (reference sequence). The V and J ends lost 1 base and 3 bases respectively, with 13 bases between them.

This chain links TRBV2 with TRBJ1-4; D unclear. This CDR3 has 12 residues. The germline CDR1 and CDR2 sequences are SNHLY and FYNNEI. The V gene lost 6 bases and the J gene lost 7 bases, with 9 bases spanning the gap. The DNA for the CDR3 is TGTGCCAGCAGGCGGGGTGCTGAAAAACTGTTTTTT. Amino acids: CASRRGAEKLFF.

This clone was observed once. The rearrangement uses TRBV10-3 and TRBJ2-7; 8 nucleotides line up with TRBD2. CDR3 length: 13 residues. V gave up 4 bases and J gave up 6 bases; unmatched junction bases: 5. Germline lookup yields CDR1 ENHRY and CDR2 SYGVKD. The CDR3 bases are TGTGCCATCAGTGTCATAGCGGGGCTCGAGCAGTACTTC. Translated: CAISVIAGLEQYF.

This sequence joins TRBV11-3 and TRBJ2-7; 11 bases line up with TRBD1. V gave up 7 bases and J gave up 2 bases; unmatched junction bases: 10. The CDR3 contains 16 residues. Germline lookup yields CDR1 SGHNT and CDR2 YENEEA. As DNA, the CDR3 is TGTGCCAGCACCCTGGACAGGGGGCAGAGAGCCTACGAGCAGTACTTC. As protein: CASTLDRGQRAYEQYF.

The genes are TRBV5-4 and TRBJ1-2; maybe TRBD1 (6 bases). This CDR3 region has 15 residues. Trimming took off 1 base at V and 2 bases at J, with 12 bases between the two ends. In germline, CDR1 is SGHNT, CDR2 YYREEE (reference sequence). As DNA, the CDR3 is TGTGCCAGCAGCTTGCGTGACAGGCCGAACTATGGCTACACCTTC. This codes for CASSLRDRPNYGYTF. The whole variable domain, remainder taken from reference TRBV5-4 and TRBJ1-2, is ETGVTQSPTHLIKTRGQQVTLRCSSQSGHNTVSWYQQALGQGPQFIFQYYREEENGRGNFPPRFSGLQFPNYSSELNVNALELDDSALYLCASSLRDRPNYGYTFGSGTRLTVV.

CDR3 bases: TGTGCCAGCAGCTCGCTACCAGACAGGGGCGCTCAGCCCCAGCATTTT. This encodes CASSSLPDRGAQPQHF. The chain links TRBV5-5 to TRBJ1-5; 8 positions agree with TRBD1. This CDR3 region has 16 residues. Germline V CDR1 and CDR2: SGHKS, YYEKEE (reference sequence). J lost 6 bases, V lost 3 bases, and 11 bases had no gene match.